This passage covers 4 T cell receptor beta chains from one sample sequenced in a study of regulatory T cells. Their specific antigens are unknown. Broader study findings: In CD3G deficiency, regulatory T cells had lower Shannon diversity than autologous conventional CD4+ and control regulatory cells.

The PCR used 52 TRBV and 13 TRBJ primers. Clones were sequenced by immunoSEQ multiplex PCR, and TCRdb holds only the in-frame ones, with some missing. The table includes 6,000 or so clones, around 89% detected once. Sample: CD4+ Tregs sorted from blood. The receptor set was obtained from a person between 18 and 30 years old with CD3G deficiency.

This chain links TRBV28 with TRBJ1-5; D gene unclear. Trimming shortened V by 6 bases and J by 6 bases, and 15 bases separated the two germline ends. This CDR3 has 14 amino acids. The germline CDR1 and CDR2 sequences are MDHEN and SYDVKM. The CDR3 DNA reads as TGTGCCAGCAGCCTCGGAGGCCTACCTCAGCCCCAGCATTTT. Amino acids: CASSLGGLPQPQHF.

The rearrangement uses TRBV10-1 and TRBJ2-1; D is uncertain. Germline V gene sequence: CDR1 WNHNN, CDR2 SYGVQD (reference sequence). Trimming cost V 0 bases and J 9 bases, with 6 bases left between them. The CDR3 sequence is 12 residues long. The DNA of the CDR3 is TGCGCCAGCAGTGAGTCCGGGTGTGAGCAGTTCTTC. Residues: CASSESGCEQFF.

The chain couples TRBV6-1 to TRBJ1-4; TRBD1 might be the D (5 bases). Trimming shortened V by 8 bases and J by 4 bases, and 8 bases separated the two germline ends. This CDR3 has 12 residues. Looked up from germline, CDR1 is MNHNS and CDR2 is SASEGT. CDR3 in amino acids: CASQGYNEKLFF. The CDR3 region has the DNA TGTGCCAGCCAGGGATATAATGAAAAACTGTTTTTT.

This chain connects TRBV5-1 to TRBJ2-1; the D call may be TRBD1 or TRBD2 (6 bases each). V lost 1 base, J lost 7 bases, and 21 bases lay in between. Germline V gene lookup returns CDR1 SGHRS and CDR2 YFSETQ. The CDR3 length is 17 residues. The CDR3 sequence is CASSLNAGAYRGNEQFF. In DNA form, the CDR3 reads TGCGCCAGCAGCTTGAATGCAGGGGCTTATCGGGGGAATGAGCAGTTCTTC.